This T cell receptor beta chain was recovered during a study of somatic mutations in cytotoxic T cells in rheumatoid arthritis. Study-level background: Before any treatment began, roughly 30 ml EDTA peripheral blood was collected from patients right after diagnosis. Overall study results and limits: Levels of CD8+ T-cell clonality in rheumatoid arthritis patients were statistically indistinguishable from those seen in age-matched healthy controls, with no significant difference.

Per the germline V gene, CDR1 is KGHSH and CDR2 is LQKENI. V lost 5 bases and J lost 2; bases outside the gene matches: 6. There are 15 residues in the CDR3. The table came from immunoSEQ multiplex PCR; TCRdb's copy has only in-frame clones and leaves some out. Of fewer than 20,000 clones listed, 70% to 80% are singletons. This clone was counted once. No antigen is known for it. This receptor was obtained from an adult with rheumatoid arthritis. V and J are TRBV18 and TRBJ1-5, with 7 bases fitting TRBD1. The sample was CD8+ T cells sorted from blood. The CDR3 here is CASSDRVRGNQPQHF. Here the CDR3 DNA reads TGTGCCAGCTCAGACAGGGTCAGGGGCAATCAGCCCCAGCATTTT.